A single sample is the source of the 24 T cell receptor beta chains below, sequenced in a study of OX40 agonist ivuxolimab in advanced cancers. Generated by immunoSEQ multiplex PCR, the TCRdb table keeps only in-frame clones and is missing some. This table has fewer than 50,000 clones, roughly 90% appearing once. Sequenced material: CD4+ or CD8+ T cells sorted from blood, taken in a trial of the OX40 agonist ivuxolimab. These receptors all come from an adult with an advanced solid tumor such as melanoma, head and neck, liver or kidney cancer.

This clone was observed once. The chain links TRBV27 to TRBJ1-1, with a tentative D call TRBD1 (5 bases). The CDR3 totals 13 residues. V was clipped by 11 bases and J by 4 bases, with 17 bases between them. Per germline, CDR1 MNHEY and CDR2 SMNVEV (reference sequence). CDR3 sequence (DNA): TGTGCCGCTGGGGCAGGGATTACCACTGAAGCTTTCTTT. Translated: CAAGAGITTEAFF.

The chain employs TRBV30 and TRBJ2-4; 14 positions agree with TRBD2. The junction had 7 bases not matched to a gene; V was cut back by 3 bases and J by 0 bases. CDR3 length equals 18 residues. Per germline, CDR1 GTSNPN and CDR2 SVGIG (reference sequence). CDR3 residues: CAWRRRLAGGLAKNIQYF. CDR3 nucleotides: TGTGCCTGGAGGCGGAGACTAGCGGGAGGGTTAGCCAAAAACATTCAGTACTTC.

The sample holds a few counts of this clone. The chain recombines TRBV5-5 with TRBJ2-1; 7 nucleotides agree with TRBD1. The CDR3 contains 14 residues. Trimming took 4 bases from V and 8 from J; bases not matched to a gene: 9. Germline CDR1 SGHKS, CDR2 YYEKEE (reference sequence). The CDR3, as DNA: TGTGCCAGCAGCGCACAGGGGATGGAGGATGAGCAGTTCTTC. Protein: CASSAQGMEDEQFF.

V and J are TRBV27 and TRBJ2-2; no definite D call. V was trimmed by 3 bases and J by 4 bases, leaving 3 bases between them. The germline V gene has CDR1 MNHEY and CDR2 SMNVEV (reference sequence). This CDR3 has 12 amino acids. The CDR3 DNA is TGTGCCAGCAGTTTCAGCACCGGGGAGCTGTTTTTT. Translating it yields CASSFSTGELFF.

Of note for this clone: The same CDR3 is also encoded by other DNA sequences in this sample. The gene calls are TRBV5-1 and TRBJ2-7; TRBD2 is a possible D gene (5 bases). This CDR3 comprises 17 residues. Deletions cut 1 base from V and 2 bases from J, with 19 bases between. The V gene's germline CDR1 is SGHRS and CDR2 YFSETQ. CDR3 sequence: CASSLLRRPEVTYEQYF. DNA for the CDR3: TGCGCCAGCAGCTTGTTAAGGAGGCCGGAGGTTACCTACGAGCAGTACTTC.

The chain is built from TRBV27 and TRBJ2-3; D tentatively reads TRBD1 or TRBD2 (6 bases each). Trimming removed 2 bases at V and 3 bases at J, with 15 bases between. CDR1 is MNHEY and CDR2 is SMNVEV in the germline V gene (reference sequence). The CDR3 is 16 residues long. The CDR3 DNA is TGTGCCAGCAGTTTAGGAAGGGGGGTCGGGACAGATACGCAGTATTTT. Protein product: CASSLGRGVGTDTQYF.

V is TRBV14 and J is TRBJ1-2; 7 bases fit TRBD1. This CDR3 has 16 amino acids. The ends lost 0 bases at V and 2 bases at J; junction bases unmatched: 6. Per germline, CDR1 SGHDN and CDR2 FVKESK. The CDR3 nucleotides read TGTGCCAGCAGCCAAGATTTCGCAGGGGGGAACTATGGCTACACCTTC. Translation gives CASSQDFAGGNYGYTF.

The chain links TRBV19 to TRBJ1-1; D is ambiguous. The V gene lost 0 bases and the J gene lost 5 bases, with 7 bases spanning the gap. There are 13 residues in the CDR3. CDR1 LNHDA and CDR2 SQIVND come from the germline V gene (reference sequence). The CDR3 region is CASSIEGRTEAFF. The CDR3 DNA sequence: TGTGCCAGTAGTATAGAGGGGAGAACTGAAGCTTTCTTT.

V is TRBV4-1 and J is TRBJ1-5; the D gene is possibly TRBD1 (5 bases). V was cut by 4 bases and J by 6 bases, with 16 bases left in between. The CDR3 is made up of 15 amino acids. Germline loops: CDR1 MGHRA, CDR2 YSYEKL. CDR3 residues: CASSPRGRVGQPQHF. The CDR3 bases are TGCGCCAGCAGCCCTCGGGGGAGGGTAGGTCAGCCCCAGCATTTT.

This clone was seen just once. The rearrangement uses TRBV9 and TRBJ2-5, with 9 bases aligning to TRBD2. J lost 4 bases, V lost 0 bases, and 10 bases had no gene match. CDR1 is SGDLS and CDR2 is YYNGEE in the germline V gene. The length of the CDR3 is 17 residues. CDR3 protein: CASSVGLSGRRGETQYF. CDR3 DNA sequence: TGTGCCAGCAGCGTAGGTCTTAGCGGGAGAAGGGGAGAGACCCAGTACTTC.

The gene calls are TRBV19 and TRBJ1-5, with D maybe TRBD1 (5 bases). The CDR3 spans 12 residues. V was shortened by 4 bases and J by 7 bases, with 8 bases between the two germline ends. Germline V gives CDR1 LNHDA, CDR2 SQIVND (reference sequence). CDR3 DNA sequence: TGTGCCAGTAGTACAGGGTACCAGCCCCAGCATTTT. Residues: CASSTGYQPQHF.

The genes are TRBV7-9 and TRBJ2-3; unclear D gene. This CDR3 has 13 amino acids. V dropped 1 base and J dropped 6 bases, with 8 bases sitting between them. Germline CDR1 reads SEHNR; CDR2 reads FQNEAQ (reference sequence). CDR3 residues: CASSLVSQDTQYF. CDR3 DNA: TGTGCCAGCAGCTTAGTTTCCCAGGATACGCAGTATTTT.

This clone is medium-sized (0.01 to 0.1%) in the sample. This chain links TRBV7-9 with TRBJ1-2; D gene ambiguous. Germline values: CDR1 SEHNR, CDR2 FQNEAQ (reference sequence). This CDR3 is built from 12 residues. V shed 5 bases and J shed 8 bases, with 12 bases lying between them. The CDR3 coding sequence is TGTGCCAGCAGCCCGAGTGGTGGCGGCTACACCTTC. Translating gives CASSPSGGGYTF.

The chain joins TRBV5-5 to TRBJ2-7; D gene ambiguous. Germline loops: CDR1 SGHKS, CDR2 YYEKEE (reference sequence). CDR3 length equals 12 residues. V was cut by 2 bases and J by 5 bases, with 8 bases left in between. CDR3 loop: CASSFARDEQYF. The CDR3 nucleotides are TGTGCCAGCAGCTTCGCGAGAGACGAGCAGTACTTC. Looking up the rest from reference TRBV5-5 and TRBJ2-7 gives the full variable domain: DAGVTQSPTHLIKTRGQQVTLRCSPISGHKSVSWYQQVLGQGPQFIFQYYEKEERGRGNFPDRFSARQFPNYSSELNVNALLLGDSALYLCASSFARDEQYFGPGTRLTVT.

This clone was seen only once. The chain couples TRBV7-9 to TRBJ2-7; D gene ambiguous. The V gene's germline CDR1 is SEHNR and CDR2 FQNEAQ (reference sequence). CDR3 length equals 13 residues. V was trimmed by 7 bases and J by 5 bases, leaving 15 bases between them. The CDR3 nucleotides are TGTGCCAGCATATCTGAGGTCCTTCACGAGCAGTACTTC. It encodes CASISEVLHEQYF.

The chain combines TRBV10-2 with TRBJ2-7; the D is unclear. Trimming took off 7 bases at V and 4 bases at J, with 11 bases between the two ends. Germline CDR1 WSHSY, CDR2 SAAADI. This CDR3 spans 12 amino acids. The CDR3 DNA sequence: TGCGCCAGCAAAACAAGTAGGTACGAGCAGTACTTC. Amino acids: CASKTSRYEQYF.

This rearrangement joins TRBV28 to TRBJ1-5; no reliable D call. This CDR3 region has 13 residues. V was clipped by 6 bases and J by 1 base, with 7 bases between them. From germline, CDR1 is MDHEN and CDR2 SYDVKM. CDR3 sequence: CASRPGSNQPQHF. CDR3 in DNA: TGTGCCAGCAGGCCCGGGAGCAATCAGCCCCAGCATTTT.

CDR3 residues: CASSGTAREQYF. For the CDR3, the DNA is TGTGCCAGCAGTGGGACCGCGCGCGAGCAGTACTTC. This rearrangement joins TRBV6-1 to TRBJ2-7, with D unclear. The germline gives CDR1 MNHNS, CDR2 SASEGT. The germline V and J ends were trimmed by 4 bases and 6 bases, with 10 bases remaining between them. This CDR3 contains 12 residues.

This chain uses TRBV14 with TRBJ1-1, with D possibly TRBD1 on 5 matching bases. Germline assignment: CDR1 SGHDN and CDR2 FVKESK. There are 17 residues in the CDR3. V was trimmed by 2 bases and J by 0 bases, leaving 16 bases between them. The CDR3 DNA sequence: TGTGCCAGCAGCCAACAGGGACTAGTACTTATGAACACTGAAGCTTTCTTT. Residues: CASSQQGLVLMNTEAFF.

V gene TRBV7-9 combines with J gene TRBJ2-1; tentatively, D is TRBD2 (6 bases). V dropped 3 bases and J dropped 7 bases, with 16 bases sitting between them. Germline CDR1 and CDR2: SEHNR and FQNEAQ (reference sequence). The CDR3 consists of 15 residues. The CDR3 DNA reads as TGTGCCAGCAGCTTCGCCGGAGGGACGGGAAATGAGCAGTTCTTC. This codes for CASSFAGGTGNEQFF. The entire variable domain, with the rest obtained from reference TRBV7-9 and TRBJ2-1, is as follows: DTGVSQNPRHKITKRGQNVTFRCDPISEHNRLYWYRQTLGQGPEFLTYFQNEAQLEKSRLLSDRFSAERPKGSFSTLEIQRTEQGDSAMYLCASSFAGGTGNEQFFGPGTRLTVL.

J is TRBJ1-1 and V is TRBV21-1. TRBV21-1 is annotated as a pseudogene. CDR3 length equals 15 residues. The CDR3 loop is CASSPRAFENTEAFF. As DNA, the CDR3 is TGTGCCAGCAGTCCCCGGGCGTTCGAGAACACTGAAGCTTTCTTT.

In nucleotides, the CDR3 is TGTGCCAGCAGCCTCTCGTCTAGCGGCAATGAGCAGTTCTTC. Amino acids: CASSLSSSGNEQFF. The J gene is TRBJ2-1, the V gene TRBV7-7, with 7 positions matching TRBD2. The CDR3 runs to 14 residues. Germline loops: CDR1 SSHAT, CDR2 FNYEAQ (reference sequence). Losses at the gene ends were 5 bases for V and 6 bases for J; bases not matched to a gene: 7.

This chain links TRBV10-3 with TRBJ2-1; a possible D gene is TRBD2 (6 bases). Trimming shortened V by 6 bases and J by 6 bases, and 21 bases separated the two germline ends. This CDR3 comprises 16 residues. Looked up from germline, CDR1 is ENHRY and CDR2 is SYGVKD. In DNA, the CDR3 is TGTGCCATCAGCGCGGTTAGCCCCGGGGGTTCCAATGAGCAGTTCTTC. It specifies CAISAVSPGGSNEQFF.

This chain links TRBV4-1 with TRBJ1-2, with TRBD1 as a possible D gene (5 bases). Trimming removed 0 bases at V and 0 bases at J, with 8 bases between. The CDR3 contains 15 residues. Germline-derived CDR1 and CDR2 are MGHRA and YSYEKL. The CDR3 is CASSQEGVPNYGYTF. The DNA of the CDR3 is TGCGCCAGCAGCCAAGAAGGGGTCCCTAACTATGGCTACACCTTC.